Reported below is one T cell receptor (beta chain). This clonotype was counted between two and nine times. The specificity of this receptor is unknown. No per-base quality is available; no much larger clone lies one base away. The protocol used for the library was 5' RACE. The sequencer listed for this sample is NextSeq 500. In the TCR library protocol, unique molecular identifiers were attached to individual cDNA molecules to correct for PCR bias and sequencing error. Both TCR alpha and beta chains were sequenced, and tight co-correlation was observed between alpha and beta sequence abundances in each sample. The authors' pipeline ran thus. Decombinator V4 was used to annotate the V gene, J gene and CDR3 of the TCR sequences. Expanded TCRs were defined as changing significantly between any two time points under a Poisson model with p below 0.0001. TCR abundances were normalised to the total number of TCRs sequenced per sample and expressed as counts per million. TRAV1-2 paired with TRAJ12, TRAJ20 or TRAJ33 defined MAIT TCRs, while TRAV10 paired with TRAJ18 defined iNKT TCRs. VDJdb, accessed 1 November 2021, was searched for CMV, EBV and SARS-CoV-2 annotated TCRs, with TCRs annotated for multiple antigens excluded. TCRdb ran its own pipeline on the public reads, namely fastp trimming at Q25 and MiXCR clone calling, and kept in-frame beta chains. Each record represents a unique CDR3 protein, reported with the most common genes and DNA among its rows. None of the V and J calls come from the authors' own analysis; TCRdb made them. The sample profile shows about 50,000 distinct CDR3 sequences; more than 13% of them were found once. The ten largest clones take up roughly 4.3% of the sample.

Set within a cohort of healthcare workers in London, UK, this nested case-control study involved weekly PCR testing of nasopharyngeal swabs along with blood sampling. Between 23 and 31 March 2020, the week of the UK lockdown, healthcare workers were enrolled and then followed up weekly for as long as 16 weeks. The sample belongs to a study of early T cells in non-severe SARS-CoV-2 infection (dated by TCRdb to the early 2020s). Regarding the complete study: TCR sequencing used bulk RNA from unsorted whole blood, so alpha and beta chains could not be paired.

Counted from cysteine to phenylalanine, this CDR3 has 16 amino acids. Only the CDR3 part of the read is kept: 48 bases, read in frame from the first base. Via the germline V gene, CDR1 is KGHSH and CDR2 LQKENI. V and J lose 4 bases and 2 bases, and a span of 18 bases separates them. Here is what the overall study found, with its caveats: Matching against VDJdb was skewed toward anti-spike CD8 responses, likely underestimated virus-specific expansions, and missed private and CD4 specificities.

In this chain, TRBV18 is recombined with TRBJ2-7; TRBD2 is a possible D gene, resting on 6 matching bases. This receptor was taken from an adult who was a healthcare worker with PCR-confirmed SARS-CoV-2 infection or an uninfected control (not recorded which). The sample was whole blood, taken at baseline. The DNA sequence is as follows: TGTGCCAGCTCACGACCAGCGGGCAGGGCCCCCTACGAGCAGTACTTC. It is translated as CASSRPAGRAPYEQYF.